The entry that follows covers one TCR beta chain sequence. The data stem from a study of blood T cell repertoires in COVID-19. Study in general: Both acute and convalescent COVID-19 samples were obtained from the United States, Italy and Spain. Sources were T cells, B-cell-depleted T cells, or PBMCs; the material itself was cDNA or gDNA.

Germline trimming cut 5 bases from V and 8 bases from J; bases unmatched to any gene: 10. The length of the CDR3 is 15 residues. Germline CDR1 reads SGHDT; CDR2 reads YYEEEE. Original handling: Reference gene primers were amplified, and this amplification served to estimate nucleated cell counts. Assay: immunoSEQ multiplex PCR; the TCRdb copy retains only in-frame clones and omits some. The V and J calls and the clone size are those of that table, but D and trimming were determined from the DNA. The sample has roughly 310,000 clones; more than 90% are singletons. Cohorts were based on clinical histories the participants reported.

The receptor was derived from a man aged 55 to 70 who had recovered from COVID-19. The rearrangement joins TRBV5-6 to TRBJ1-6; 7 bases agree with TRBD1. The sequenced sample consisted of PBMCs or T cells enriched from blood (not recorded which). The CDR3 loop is CASRTLGTAYSPLHF. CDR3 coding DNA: TGTGCCAGCAGAACCCTCGGGACAGCGTATTCACCCCTCCACTTT.